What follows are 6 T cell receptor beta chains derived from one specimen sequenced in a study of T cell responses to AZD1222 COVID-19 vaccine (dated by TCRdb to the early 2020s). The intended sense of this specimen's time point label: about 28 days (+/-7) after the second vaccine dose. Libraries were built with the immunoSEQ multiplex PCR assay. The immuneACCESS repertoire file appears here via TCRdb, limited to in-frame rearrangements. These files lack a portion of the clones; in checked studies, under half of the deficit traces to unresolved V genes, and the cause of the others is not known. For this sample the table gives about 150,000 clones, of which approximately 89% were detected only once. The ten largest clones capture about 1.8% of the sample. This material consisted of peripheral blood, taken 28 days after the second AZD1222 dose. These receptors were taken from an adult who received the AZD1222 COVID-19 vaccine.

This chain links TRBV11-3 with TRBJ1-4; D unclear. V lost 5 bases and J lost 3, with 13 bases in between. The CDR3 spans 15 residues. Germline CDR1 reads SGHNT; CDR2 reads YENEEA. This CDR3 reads CASSLGGPPNEKLFF. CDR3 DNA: TGTGCCAGCAGCCTTGGTGGGCCCCCTAATGAAAAACTGTTTTTT.

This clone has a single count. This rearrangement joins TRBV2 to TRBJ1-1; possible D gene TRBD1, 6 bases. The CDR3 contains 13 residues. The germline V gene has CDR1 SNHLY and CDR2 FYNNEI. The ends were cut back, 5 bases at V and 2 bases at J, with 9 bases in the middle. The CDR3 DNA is TGTGCCAGCAGTTTACAGGGAAACACTGAAGCTTTCTTT. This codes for CASSLQGNTEAFF.

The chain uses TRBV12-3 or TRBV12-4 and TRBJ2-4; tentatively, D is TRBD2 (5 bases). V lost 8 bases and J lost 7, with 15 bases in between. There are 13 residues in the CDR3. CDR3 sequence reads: CASENSGENIQYF. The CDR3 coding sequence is TGTGCCAGCGAAAACTCTGGGGAGAACATTCAGTACTTC.

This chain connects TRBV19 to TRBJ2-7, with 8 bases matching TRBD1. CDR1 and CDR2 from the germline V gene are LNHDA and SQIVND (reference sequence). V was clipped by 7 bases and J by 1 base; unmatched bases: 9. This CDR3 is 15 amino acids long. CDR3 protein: CASTGRTGSSYEQYF. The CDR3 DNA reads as TGTGCCAGTACGGGAAGGACAGGGAGTTCCTACGAGCAGTACTTC.

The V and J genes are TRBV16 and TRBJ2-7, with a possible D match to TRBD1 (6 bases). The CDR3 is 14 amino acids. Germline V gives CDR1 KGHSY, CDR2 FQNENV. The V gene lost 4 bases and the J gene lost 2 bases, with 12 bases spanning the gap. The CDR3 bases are TGTGCCAGCAGCCCTACCGGACAGACCTACGAGCAGTACTTC. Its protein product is CASSPTGQTYEQYF.

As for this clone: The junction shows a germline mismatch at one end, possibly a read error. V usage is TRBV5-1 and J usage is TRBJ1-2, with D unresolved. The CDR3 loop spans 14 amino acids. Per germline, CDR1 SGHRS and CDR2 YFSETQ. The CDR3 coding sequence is TGCGCCAGCAGTTTGGCAGGTCGATGGAGTGGCTACACCTTC. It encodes CASSLAGRWSGYTF.